This T cell receptor beta chain is drawn from a study of CD8+ T cells in alopecia areata. Extracted from the samples, RNA was reverse transcribed into cDNA to serve as the sequencing template. TCRdb's table, derived via immunoSEQ multiplex PCR, lists solely in-frame clones and lacks some. The data hold about 37,000 clones, with roughly half observed a single time. For several of the biomarker-study patients, the CD4+ cells were further sorted so as to obtain CD25+CD127- cells. Peripheral blood samples and lesional scalp punch biopsies were obtained from alopecia areata patients. This clone is medium-sized. The antigen is undetermined. The CDR3 spans 15 residues. Trimming removed 5 bases from V and 0 bases from J; junction bases left unmatched: 5. Germline CDR1 SGHTA, CDR2 FQGNSA. General observations from the study: Lesional scalp displayed greater clonality than normal scalp, most notably in alopecia totalis/universalis.

V gene TRBV7-2 combines with J gene TRBJ2-7, with 9 bases identical to TRBD1. This TCR derives from a human donor with alopecia areata. Sequences were obtained from CD4+ Tregs sorted from blood. As DNA, the CDR3 is TGTGCCAGCAGCCGAGGGGGACAGGGCTCCTACGAGCAGTACTTC. Translating it yields CASSRGGQGSYEQYF.